The T cell receptor beta chain described here comes from a study of blood T cells in healthy people across ages (dated by TCRdb to 2014 to 2015). A note on the overall study: Template switching captured roughly one uniquely barcoded TCR beta cDNA molecule per two T cells in model experiments. Age-related changes in TCR beta repertoire diversity were measured in the study by deep sequencing normalized with unique cDNA molecular identifiers. Donors were grouped into four age groups: young (average roughly 15 years), middle-aged (over 35), aged (around 62) and long-lived (roughly 80). To avoid experimental bias, donors of different ages were distributed randomly across sequencing lanes. Two additional independent replicas of 1 million unique cDNA reads from the same blood draw were analyzed for two donors (one aged 18 to 30 and one aged 80 or older).

What the research found in general, with its limitations: Total diversity estimates from one million sequenced T cells were considered lower bounds and underestimates. The long-lived group showed more naive CD4+ T cells, fewer expanded clones and increased TCR diversity than the aged group, suggesting age selection. Bulk unsorted PBMC profiling prevented conclusive comparison of naive and antigen-experienced compartments. Because donor CMV infection status was unknown, age-related changes in expanded clonotypes were potentially confounded. As age increased, observed TCR beta diversity per million T cells dropped in a roughly linear way, and a significant reduction was already evident by age about 36. The percentage of naive T cells measured by flow cytometry correlated strongly with observed TCR beta diversity.

Systemically healthy Caucasian individuals from Russia, 39 in total and aged about 6 to 90 years, were included as donors. Around 10 milliliters of peripheral blood were drawn from each donor into EDTA-treated Vacutainer tubes. Ficoll-Paque density-gradient centrifugation was used to isolate PBMCs, with at least 7 million obtained per sample. Total RNA was extracted from PBMCs with Trizol reagent, with at least 6 micrograms obtained per sample. Naive CD45RAhigh/CD27high T cell percentages were measured by flow cytometry on a PBMC aliquot from every donor. The trim is 1 base for V and 3 bases for J, with a gap of 3 bases between the germline ends. In the germline V gene, CDR1 corresponds to MGHDK and CDR2 to SYGVNS. The CDR3 covers 12 residues, taking in both the cysteine and the phenylalanine. The DNA shown is the 36-base CDR3, in frame from base 1. This clonotype was seen only a few times. Its antigen remains undetermined. Base qualities are not at hand, and no much larger clone is one base apart.

The method was 5' RACE. The run used an Illumina HiSeq 2500. A second PCR of roughly 7 to 11 cycles was performed with a sample-barcoded 5' primer and a J-beta primer mix. A unique molecular identifier was introduced onto each TCR beta cDNA molecule by a template-switch 5' adaptor carrying 12 random nucleotides. Each sample yielded at least 2.5 million CDR3-containing paired-end reads. First-strand cDNA synthesis was performed from all RNA using the Mint cDNA synthesis kit, with priming by a TRBC-specific oligonucleotide. All cDNA was treated with uracil-DNA glycosylase and then went through a first 18-cycle PCR with the universal primers M1SS and BC2_uni_R. In the paper's pipeline: Each sample was normalized by randomly selecting 1 million high-quality reads, each carrying a distinct molecular identifier. Reads sharing molecular identifiers were discarded rather than binned into consensus sequences. MiTCR, set to a Q25 quality threshold and the strictest error-elimination algorithm, was used for CDR3 identification, clonotype clustering and error correction. A nonparametric unseen species model with Euler transformation was used to estimate a lower bound on total TCR beta diversity. The public reads were reprocessed in TCRdb via fastp at Q25 and MiXCR, keeping in-frame beta chains. CDR3 protein duplicates are merged, each entry listing the most common genes and DNA. The V and J calls reflect TCRdb's pipeline rather than the authors' work. This sample comprises about 800,000 distinct CDR3 sequences, over 45% of them detected only once. 20% to 25% of the sample belongs to the ten largest clones.

The clonotype originates from a man in his thirties or forties in good health. The sequence is built from TRBV25-1 and TRBJ1-2, with no confident D gene call. The sample consisted of blood. CDR3 loop: CASSELDYGYTF. The DNA sequence is as follows: TGTGCCAGCAGTGAATTAGACTATGGCTACACCTTC.